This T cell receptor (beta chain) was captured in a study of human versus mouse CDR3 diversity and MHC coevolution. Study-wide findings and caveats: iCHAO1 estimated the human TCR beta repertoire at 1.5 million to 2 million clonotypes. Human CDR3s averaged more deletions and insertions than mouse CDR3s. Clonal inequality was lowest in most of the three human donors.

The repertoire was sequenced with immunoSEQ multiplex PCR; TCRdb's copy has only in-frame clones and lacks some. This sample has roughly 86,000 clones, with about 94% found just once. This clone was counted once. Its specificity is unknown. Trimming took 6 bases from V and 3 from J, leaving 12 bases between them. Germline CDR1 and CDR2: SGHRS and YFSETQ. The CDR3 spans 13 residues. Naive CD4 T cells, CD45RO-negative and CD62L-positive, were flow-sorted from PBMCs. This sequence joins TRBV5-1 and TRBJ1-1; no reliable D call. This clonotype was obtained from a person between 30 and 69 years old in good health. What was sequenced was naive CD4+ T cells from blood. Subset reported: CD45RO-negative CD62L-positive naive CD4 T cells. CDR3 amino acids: CASTLDGYTEAFF. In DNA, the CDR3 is TGCGCCAGCACCTTAGACGGGTACACTGAAGCTTTCTTT.